A selection of T cell receptor beta chains follows, all from one sample in a study of blood T cell repertoires in COVID-19. The protocol was immunoSEQ multiplex PCR, while the TCRdb copy is restricted to in-frame clones and leaves out a portion. The sample lists around 380,000 clones; more than 65% were seen once. Sequencing was performed on peripheral blood. These TCRs come from a human donor with acute or convalescent COVID-19. The donor label of this sample is uncertain. Both conserved end residues are part of each CDR3. The order of the fields is V gene, D gene, clone size, J gene, CDR3 protein, CDR3 DNA. A D gene is named only where the DNA matches it firmly. Clone size, where shown, is once, few, many, or a class for clones that have expanded.

V: TRBV6-1; D: TRBD1; size: NA; J: TRBJ2-2; CDR3: CASSARDRVGTGELFF; DNA: TGTGCCAGCAGTGCCAGAGACAGGGTGGGGACCGGGGAGCTGTTTTTT
V: TRBV5-1; D: NA; size: NA; J: TRBJ1-1; CDR3: CASSLTGLTEAFF; DNA: TGCGCCAGCAGCTTAACAGGGCTTACTGAAGCTTTCTTT
V: TRBV6-6; D: NA; size: NA; J: TRBJ1-1; CDR3: CASRQETEAFF; DNA: TGTGCCAGCAGACAGGAGACTGAAGCTTTCTTT
V: TRBV28; D: NA; size: NA; J: TRBJ1-1; CDR3: CASSQGWGAFF; DNA: TGTGCCAGCAGTCAGGGGTGGGGAGCTTTCTTT
V: TRBV14; D: NA; size: once; J: TRBJ1-1; CDR3: CASSQQTGHGEAFF; DNA: TGTGCCAGCAGCCAACAGACAGGCCACGGGGAAGCTTTCTTT
V: TRBV7-9; D: NA; size: NA; J: TRBJ2-1; CDR3: CASRQSQARDNEQFF; DNA: TGTGCCAGCAGGCAATCCCAGGCGCGAGACAATGAGCAGTTCTTC
V: TRBV18; D: NA; size: NA; J: TRBJ2-1; CDR3: CASSVDRPTWYNEQFF; DNA: TGTGCCAGCTCAGTCGACAGACCCACTTGGTACAATGAGCAGTTCTTC
V: TRBV19; D: NA; size: NA; J: TRBJ2-7; CDR3: CARSGGAGSYEQYF; DNA: TGTGCCCGTTCGGGGGGCGCCGGCTCCTACGAGCAGTACTTC
V: TRBV2; D: TRBD2; size: once; J: TRBJ2-1; CDR3: CASSELAGGIGEQFF; DNA: TGTGCCAGCAGTGAACTAGCGGGGGGAATCGGTGAGCAGTTCTTC
V: TRBV5-4; D: TRBD1; size: once; J: TRBJ2-3; CDR3: CASSETTGLADTQYF; DNA: TGTGCCAGCAGCGAAACGACAGGGCTGGCAGATACGCAGTATTTT
V: TRBV5-4; D: NA; size: few; J: TRBJ2-7; CDR3: CASSGGLTSTYEQYF; DNA: TGTGCCAGCAGCGGGGGGTTGACAAGTACCTACGAGCAGTACTTC
V: TRBV5-1; D: TRBD1; size: few; J: TRBJ1-1; CDR3: CASSREGQRTFF; DNA: TGCGCCAGCAGCCGGGAGGGACAGCGAACTTTCTTT
V: TRBV9; D: NA; size: NA; J: TRBJ2-3; CDR3: CASSVAGTSTDTQYF; DNA: TGTGCCAGCAGCGTCGCCGGTACTAGCACAGATACGCAGTATTTT
V: TRBV6-6; D: TRBD1; size: once; J: TRBJ1-1; CDR3: CASSGQWNTEAFF; DNA: TGTGCCAGCTCGGGACAGTGGAACACTGAAGCTTTCTTT
V: TRBV13; D: NA; size: few; J: TRBJ1-2; CDR3: CASSTRRRGSNYGYTF; DNA: TGTGCCAGCAGCACTCGCCGGAGGGGTTCTAACTATGGCTACACCTTC
V: TRBV18; D: TRBD2; size: NA; J: TRBJ2-1; CDR3: CASSRDYSYNEQFF; DNA: TGTGCCAGCTCCAGGGACTACTCCTACAATGAGCAGTTCTTC
V: TRBV23-1; D: TRBD1; size: NA; J: TRBJ1-2; CDR3: CASKNLVRGRSTNYGYTF; DNA: TGCGCCAGCAAAAATCTAGTCAGGGGGAGAAGCACTAACTATGGCTACACCTTC
V: TRBV7-9; D: NA; size: NA; J: TRBJ2-3; CDR3: CASSLTGRTDTQYF; DNA: TGTGCCAGCAGCTTAACTGGGAGGACAGATACGCAGTATTTT
V: TRBV18; D: TRBD1; size: few; J: TRBJ2-7; CDR3: CASSRGTGHPYEQYF; DNA: TGTGCCAGCTCACGAGGGACAGGGCACCCCTACGAGCAGTACTTC
V: TRBV7-6; D: TRBD2; size: NA; J: TRBJ2-3; CDR3: CASSSHSGATDTQYF; DNA: TGTGCCAGCAGCTCACACAGCGGGGCCACAGATACGCAGTATTTT
V: TRBV12-3/TRBV12-4; D: NA; size: few; J: TRBJ1-2; CDR3: CASSPRLSYGYTF; DNA: TGTGCCAGCAGTCCCCGACTCAGCTATGGCTACACCTTC
V: TRBV20-1; D: NA; size: NA; J: TRBJ2-1; CDR3: CSASSSGEYNEQFF; DNA: TGCAGTGCTAGTTCGTCAGGGGAGTACAATGAGCAGTTCTTC
V: TRBV27; D: NA; size: NA; J: TRBJ1-1; CDR3: CASSLFHDREAFF; DNA: TGTGCCAGCAGTTTATTCCACGACAGGGAAGCTTTCTTT
V: TRBV7-8; D: TRBD1; size: NA; J: TRBJ2-7; CDR3: CASSLDRDRYYEQYF; DNA: TGTGCCAGCAGCCTCGACCGGGACAGGTACTACGAGCAGTACTTC
V: TRBV6-2/TRBV6-3; D: TRBD1; size: few; J: TRBJ1-1; CDR3: CASSYAGTGNTEAFF; DNA: TGTGCCAGCAGTTACGCAGGGACAGGGAATACTGAAGCTTTCTTT
V: TRBV27; D: NA; size: NA; J: TRBJ1-5; CDR3: CASSRTGFGQPQHF; DNA: TGTGCCAGCAGCCGCACAGGGTTCGGTCAGCCCCAGCATTTT
V: TRBV11-3; D: TRBD1; size: NA; J: TRBJ2-7; CDR3: CASSLRDSSYEQYF; DNA: TGTGCCAGCAGCCTTAGGGACAGCTCCTACGAGCAGTACTTC
V: TRBV5-1; D: TRBD1; size: NA; J: TRBJ1-2; CDR3: CASSFEQGYGYTF; DNA: TGCGCCAGCAGCTTCGAACAGGGGTACGGCTACACCTTC
V: TRBV19; D: NA; size: NA; J: TRBJ2-1; CDR3: CASIRSVTGTLNNNEQFF; DNA: TGTGCCAGTATAAGGTCAGTAACCGGGACTCTAAACAACAATGAGCAGTTCTTC
V: TRBV28; D: NA; size: NA; J: TRBJ1-1; CDR3: CAGRRGNMNTEAFF; DNA: TGTGCCGGGAGGAGAGGCAACATGAACACTGAAGCTTTCTTT
V: TRBV2; D: TRBD1; size: NA; J: TRBJ1-5; CDR3: CASNRQGRNQPQHF; DNA: TGTGCCAGCAATCGACAGGGAAGGAATCAGCCCCAGCATTTT
V: TRBV28; D: TRBD1; size: NA; J: TRBJ1-2; CDR3: CASSFAGGVGYTF; DNA: TGTGCCAGCAGTTTCGCAGGGGGCGTTGGCTACACCTTC
V: TRBV5-1; D: NA; size: few; J: TRBJ1-1; CDR3: CASSLREGVSTEAFF; DNA: TGCGCCAGCAGCTTACGCGAGGGGGTATCAACTGAAGCTTTCTTT
V: TRBV6-6; D: NA; size: once; J: TRBJ1-5; CDR3: CASSSQGSQPQHF; DNA: TGTGCCAGCAGCTCACAGGGTTCTCAGCCCCAGCATTTT
V: TRBV27; D: NA; size: NA; J: TRBJ2-2; CDR3: CASSPRGITEELFF; DNA: TGTGCCAGCAGTCCCCGGGGTATCACCGAGGAGCTGTTTTTT
V: TRBV16; D: NA; size: NA; J: TRBJ2-7; CDR3: CASSQQGSMDEQYF; DNA: TGTGCCAGCAGCCAACAGGGGAGTATGGACGAGCAGTACTTC
V: TRBV28; D: TRBD1; size: NA; J: TRBJ1-2; CDR3: CASSRTGPPYGYTF; DNA: TGTGCCAGCAGTCGGACAGGCCCTCCTTATGGCTACACCTTC
V: TRBV6-2/TRBV6-3; D: NA; size: NA; J: TRBJ1-5; CDR3: CASSKDTGPQPQPQHF; DNA: TGTGCCAGCAGTAAAGATACAGGGCCCCAGCCTCAGCCCCAGCATTTT
V: TRBV28; D: NA; size: NA; J: TRBJ1-5; CDR3: CASRVGGSNQPQHF; DNA: TGTGCCAGCAGGGTAGGCGGGAGCAATCAGCCCCAGCATTTT
V: TRBV7-6; D: TRBD1; size: NA; J: TRBJ2-5; CDR3: CASSLEARGRETQYF; DNA: TGTGCCAGCAGCTTAGAGGCCAGGGGGCGTGAGACCCAGTACTTC
V: TRBV24-1; D: TRBD2; size: NA; J: TRBJ2-3; CDR3: CATSDLTGTSGGDTQYF; DNA: TGTGCCACCAGTGACCTGACCGGGACTAGCGGGGGGGATACGCAGTATTTT
V: TRBV5-4; D: TRBD2; size: NA; J: TRBJ2-7; CDR3: CASSRHIDSGRAHEQYF; DNA: TGTGCCAGCAGCCGACATATCGATAGCGGGAGGGCGCACGAGCAGTACTTC
V: TRBV18; D: TRBD1; size: NA; J: TRBJ2-1; CDR3: CASSLVPGQGASSSYNEQFF; DNA: TGTGCCAGCTCACTCGTCCCGGGACAGGGGGCCAGTAGCTCCTACAATGAGCAGTTCTTC
V: TRBV5-1; D: TRBD1; size: NA; J: TRBJ2-1; CDR3: CASSSGQGRNEQFF; DNA: TGCGCCAGCAGCTCCGGACAGGGGAGGAATGAGCAGTTCTTC
V: TRBV6-5; D: TRBD1; size: NA; J: TRBJ2-7; CDR3: CASRDRGVDEQYF; DNA: TGTGCCAGCAGGGACAGGGGCGTCGACGAGCAGTACTTC